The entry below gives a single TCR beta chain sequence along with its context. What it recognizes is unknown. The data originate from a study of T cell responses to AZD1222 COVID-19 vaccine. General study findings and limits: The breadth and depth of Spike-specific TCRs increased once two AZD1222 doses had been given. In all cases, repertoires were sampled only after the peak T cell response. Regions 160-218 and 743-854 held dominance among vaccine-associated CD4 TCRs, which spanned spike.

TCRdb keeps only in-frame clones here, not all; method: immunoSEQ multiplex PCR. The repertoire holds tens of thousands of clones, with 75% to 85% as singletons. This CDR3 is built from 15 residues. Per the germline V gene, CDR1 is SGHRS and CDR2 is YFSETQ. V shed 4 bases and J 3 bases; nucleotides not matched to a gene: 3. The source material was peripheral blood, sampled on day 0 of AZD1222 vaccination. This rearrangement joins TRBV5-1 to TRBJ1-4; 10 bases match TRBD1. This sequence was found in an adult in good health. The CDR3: CASSIGQGANEKLFF. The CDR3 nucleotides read TGCGCCAGCAGCATCGGACAGGGGGCTAATGAAAAACTGTTTTTT.